This T cell receptor beta chain originates from a study of cytomegalovirus exposure and HLA in healthy donors. Sequencing used immunoSEQ multiplex PCR; TCRdb keeps in-frame clones, though not all of them. The top ten clones hold 4.5% to 6% of a sample with 45,000 to 60,000 clones, 80% to 95% of them seen once. CDR1 is MNHEY and CDR2 is SVGAGI in the germline V gene. CDR3 size: 15 residues. V lost 2 bases and J lost 3, with 12 bases in between. In the case of this clone: Antigen unknown.

Notes on the study in general: A few CMV-associated chains proved CMV antigen-specific in vitro.

The source of this sequence is a woman aged 18-30 years in good health and CMV-seronegative. The V call is TRBV6-5, the J call TRBJ2-3; D is perhaps TRBD1 (6 bases). The sample was PBMCs. As DNA, the CDR3 is TGTGCCAGCAGTTACGGGACACAGAGGACAGATACGCAGTATTTT. Translated: CASSYGTQRTDTQYF.